This T cell receptor beta chain emerged from a study of Tregs in tolerant kidney transplant recipients. Findings and caveats of the study: The most relevant donor-specific Treg TCRbeta repertoire apparently came from expansion with activated donor B cells. For some patients, primers changed over time, blocking nucleotide-level comparison. Biological reproducibility was not directly addressed, but technical replication error appeared minimal.

CDR1 and CDR2 (germline): SEHNR, FQNEAQ (reference sequence). V shed 1 base and J shed 0 bases, with 9 bases lying between them. The CDR3 consists of 15 residues. As regards this clone: Its antigen is undetermined.

The nonmyeloablative bone marrow transplants came from related graft donors, with transient mixed chimerism. CD4+CD25+CD127- Tregs, CD4+CD25- non-Tregs, CD4 and CD8 cells were sorted. This table comes from immunoSEQ multiplex PCR, and its TCRdb copy is limited to in-frame clones, with some not included. The table lists more than 20,000 clones, approximately 84% of them singletons, with roughly 23% in the top ten. The chain employs TRBV7-9 and TRBJ1-2, with a possible D match to TRBD1 (5 bases). Specimen: CD8+ T cells from blood (PBMCs), collected 6 months after the transplant. This sequence was found in a human patient who received a combined kidney and bone marrow transplant. Some T cells here may be from the graft donor. CDR3 sequence reads: CASSLGGGANYGYTF. The CDR3 coding sequence is TGTGCCAGCAGCTTAGGGGGGGGTGCTAACTATGGCTACACCTTC.